The 29 T cell receptor beta chains given below trace back to one sample, sequenced in a study of regulatory T cells in long-lasting Graves disease. Arm-PCR of CDR3 regions and iRepertoire HTBI primers were the basis on which TCR beta libraries were built. TCRdb processed the multiplex PCR reads anew with MiXCR; each CDR3 protein has one entry. The data show 350,000 to 500,000 distinct CDR3 sequences, around 17% seen once. The time point is: newly diagnosed GD, antithyroid drugs for less than 3 months. PBMCs were the source of the RNA used for TCR sequencing. These same records also appear under a second study, on T cells in Graves' hyperthyroidism and ophthalmopathy.

Sequenced here: peripheral blood mononuclear cells (PBMCs), sampled at new diagnosis, from a patient treated with antithyroid drugs. The origin of the receptors is a woman aged 30 to 39 with Graves disease.

This clonotype was counted only a few times. CDR3 nucleotides: TGCGCCAGCAGCACCAGCGGGGGCCCGAGGGGCGGGGAGCTGTTTTTT. Encoded protein: CASSTSGGPRGGELFF. The chain carries TRBV5-1 and TRBJ2-2; 8 positions match TRBD2. The trim removed 4 bases at V and 7 bases at J, leaving 12 bases unmatched. Germline assignment: CDR1 SGHRS and CDR2 YFSETQ. This CDR3 comprises 16 residues.

In the case of this clonotype: A clone one base away is much larger, so this may be a read error. The V call is TRBV7-8, the J call TRBJ2-1; 7 bases fit TRBD2. The germline V gene has CDR1 SGHVS and CDR2 FQNEAQ. CDR3 size: 17 residues. The CDR3, as DNA: TGTGCCAGCAGCTTAAAAACGGGAGGACGTCTCTACAATGAGCACTTCTTC. Its protein is CASSLKTGGRLYNEHFF.

The rearrangement links TRBV5-1 to TRBJ2-3, with TRBD2 matching 12 bases. The V segment lost 1 base and the J segment 5 bases; nucleotides outside the gene matches: 5. This CDR3 spans 16 amino acids. Germline V lookup: CDR1 SGHRS, CDR2 YFSETQ. CDR3 in DNA: TGCGCCAGCAGCTTGCAACTAGCGGGAGGAGGAGATACGCAGTATTTT. Translating gives CASSLQLAGGGDTQYF.

This clonotype was observed at least ten times. The gene calls are TRBV10-3 and TRBJ2-1; perhaps TRBD2 as D (6 bases). The CDR3 loop spans 13 amino acids. CDR1 ENHRY and CDR2 SYGVKD come from the germline V gene. V was pared by 4 bases and J by 6 bases, with 10 bases between. In nucleotides, the CDR3 is TGTGCCATCAGTGTAAGTAGCGGCAATGAGCAGTTCTTC. Protein: CAISVSSGNEQFF.

This clonotype was seen repeatedly, ten times or more. This sequence joins TRBV27 and TRBJ1-1, with 7 bases lining up with TRBD1. The ends lost 2 bases at V and 1 base at J; junction bases unmatched: 7. This CDR3 contains 16 residues. Germline-derived CDR1 and CDR2 are MNHEY and SMNVEV (reference sequence). The CDR3 sequence is CASSLDLGGRNTEAFF. The CDR3 nucleotides are TGTGCCAGCAGTTTAGACTTAGGGGGCCGGAACACTGAAGCTTTCTTT.

This clonotype was recorded at least ten times. The J gene is TRBJ2-7, the V gene TRBV27; D may match TRBD1 or TRBD2 (5 bases each). Between the trimmed V and J ends, which lost 1 base and 2 bases, there was a span of 18 bases. This CDR3 is 17 amino acids long. Germline assignment: CDR1 MNHEY and CDR2 SMNVEV (reference sequence). CDR3 protein: CASSLFPPGQAAYEQYF. The CDR3 DNA reads TGTGCCAGCAGTTTATTCCCACCGGGGCAGGCCGCCTACGAGCAGTACTTC.

The CDR3 spells CASGLSQTGGFSYEQYF. The CDR3 DNA sequence: TGTGCCAGCGGGCTGAGCCAAACAGGGGGTTTCTCCTACGAGCAGTACTTC. The chain has TRBV2 and TRBJ2-7; the match to TRBD1 covers 8 bases. The germline V gene has CDR1 SNHLY and CDR2 FYNNEI. The CDR3 spans 17 residues. With 8 bases clipped from V and 0 bases from J, the junction kept 15 bases outside the gene matches.

As concerns this clonotype: This may stem from a read error, because a much larger clone lies one nucleotide away. This sequence joins TRBV25-1 and TRBJ2-1; 8 nucleotides align to TRBD2. Germline assignment: CDR1 MGHDK and CDR2 SYGVNS. V lost 5 bases to trimming and J lost 2 bases; unmatched junction nucleotides: 5. The CDR3 is 15 residues long. CDR3 residues: CASSREREPYNEQFF. CDR3 DNA sequence: TGTGCCAGCAGTCGAGAGCGGGAGCCCTACAATGAGCAGTTCTTC. The variable domain in full, with the rest retrieved from reference TRBV25-1 and TRBJ2-1, is EADIYQTPRYLVIGTGKKITLECSQTMGHDKMYWYQQDPGMELHLIHYSYGVNSTEKGDLSSESTVSRIRTEHFPLTLESARPSHTSQYLCASSREREPYNEQFFGPGTRLTVL.

The table lists this clonotype with many counts. This sequence joins TRBV7-2 and TRBJ2-5; D is undetermined. From germline, CDR1 is SGHTA and CDR2 FQGNSA. The CDR3 is 15 amino acids. Trimming removed 1 base from V and 2 bases from J, with 11 bases in between. CDR3 residues: CASSLDLTRQETQYF. CDR3 DNA sequence: TGTGCCAGCAGCTTAGATCTTACCAGGCAAGAGACCCAGTACTTC.

V and J are TRBV7-2 and TRBJ1-5; D is perhaps TRBD1 (6 bases). V was pared by 0 bases and J by 1 base, with 13 bases between. The germline V gene has CDR1 SGHTA and CDR2 FQGNSA. This CDR3 has 17 amino acids. In DNA, the CDR3 is TGTGCCAGCAGCTTAGCGGGGGGGGCGACAAGCAATCAGCCCCAGCATTTT. Translated: CASSLAGGATSNQPQHF.

The chain uses TRBV28 and TRBJ1-6; tentative D call: TRBD1 (5 bases). The germline V gene has CDR1 MDHEN and CDR2 SYDVKM. CDR3 length equals 15 residues. Trimming cost V 3 bases and J 6 bases, with 12 bases left between them. CDR3 region: CASSFRGKFNSPLHF. CDR3 DNA: TGTGCCAGCAGTTTTCGGGGGAAGTTTAATTCACCCCTCCACTTT.

Ten or more counts support this clonotype. The V gene is TRBV4-3, the J gene TRBJ2-7; TRBD1 is a possible D gene (5 bases). Germline CDR1 reads LGHNA; CDR2 reads YSLEER. V was trimmed by 3 bases and J by 4 bases, leaving 19 bases between them. The CDR3 has 16 amino acids. The CDR3 sequence is CASSQQPGQDGYEQYF. The CDR3 bases are TGCGCCAGCAGCCAGCAGCCAGGACAAGACGGTTACGAGCAGTACTTC.

The sample holds many counts of this clonotype. This chain links TRBV20-1 with TRBJ1-1; D is perhaps TRBD1 (5 bases). The V gene's germline CDR1 is DFQATT and CDR2 SNEGSKA (reference sequence). The CDR3 is made up of 11 amino acids. The ends were cut back, 5 bases at V and 3 bases at J, with 7 bases in the middle. As DNA, the CDR3 is TGCAGTGCTCAGGGCGACACTGAAGCTTTCTTT. Residues: CSAQGDTEAFF.

The table lists this clonotype with many counts. The V and J genes are TRBV6-2 or TRBV6-3 and TRBJ1-1; perhaps TRBD1 as D (5 bases). CDR1 and CDR2 (germline): MNHEY, SVGEGT. The CDR3 extends over 13 amino acids. Trimming removed 7 bases at V and 1 base at J, with 10 bases between. The CDR3 is CASKLQANTEAFF. CDR3 nucleotide sequence: TGTGCCAGCAAACTACAGGCGAACACTGAAGCTTTCTTT.

V usage is TRBV19 and J usage is TRBJ1-1, with no clear D. Germline V CDR1 and CDR2: LNHDA, SQIVND (reference sequence). The germline V and J ends were trimmed by 5 bases and 3 bases, with 13 bases remaining between them. This CDR3 has 14 residues. CDR3 in DNA: TGTGCCAGTAGTCTGGACCCTGGGGACACTGAAGCTTTCTTT. Encoded protein: CASSLDPGDTEAFF.

This clonotype was picked up a small number of times. V usage is TRBV20-1 and J usage is TRBJ2-1, with a possible D match to TRBD2 (6 bases). This CDR3 contains 15 residues. Germline V CDR1 and CDR2: DFQATT, SNEGSKA (reference sequence). V lost 0 bases, J lost 8 bases, and 17 bases lay in between. The CDR3 nucleotides are TGCAGTGCTAGAGATCGACGGGAGAGGGACGATGAGCAGTTCTTC. Its translation is CSARDRRERDDEQFF.

This clonotype was seen at least ten times. This chain joins TRBV20-1 and TRBJ2-1; D remains ambiguous. Trimming shortened V by 4 bases and J by 5 bases, and 6 bases separated the two germline ends. This CDR3 has 11 residues. Per the germline V gene, CDR1 is DFQATT and CDR2 is SNEGSKA (reference sequence). The CDR3: CSATHDNEQFF. CDR3 bases: TGCAGTGCTACGCACGACAATGAGCAGTTCTTC.

This clonotype was counted only a few times. The V gene is TRBV2, the J gene TRBJ2-7, with D possibly being TRBD2 (6 bases). V shed 6 bases and J shed 6 bases, with 18 bases lying between them. Per germline, CDR1 SNHLY and CDR2 FYNNEI. The CDR3 sequence is 14 residues long. As DNA, the CDR3 is TGTGCCAGCAGCCCTACCCCGGGGGTCGCCGAGCAGTACTTC. Translating it yields CASSPTPGVAEQYF.

V is TRBV2 and J is TRBJ2-7, with no clear D. CDR3 length: 13 residues. The germline CDR1 and CDR2 sequences are SNHLY and FYNNEI. Between the trimmed V and J ends, which lost 6 bases and 2 bases, there was a span of 11 bases. DNA for the CDR3: TGTGCCAGCAGGGGGTATCTGGCCTACGAGCAGTACTTC. Its translation is CASRGYLAYEQYF.

This clonotype was recorded many times. The chain carries TRBV20-1 and TRBJ2-3, with TRBD2 identical over 11 bases. CDR1 and CDR2 (germline): DFQATT, SNEGSKA (reference sequence). The trim removed 5 bases at V and 5 bases at J, leaving 21 bases unmatched. This CDR3 comprises 19 residues. The CDR3 region is CSAHLPGLADQGGLDTQYF. The CDR3 nucleotides read TGCAGTGCTCACCTTCCGGGACTAGCGGATCAAGGGGGCTTAGATACGCAGTATTTT.

This clonotype was picked up many times. The rearrangement joins TRBV28 to TRBJ1-4; TRBD1 agrees at 9 bases. The CDR3 is 19 residues long. CDR1 is MDHEN, CDR2 SYDVKM, per germline. With V trimmed by 7 bases and J by 8 bases, 23 bases remained unmatched. CDR3 loop: CASMKDRDRVGWRKEKLFF. As DNA, the CDR3 is TGTGCCAGCATGAAGGACCGGGACAGGGTCGGTTGGAGGAAAGAAAAACTGTTTTTT.

Concerning this clonotype: At one boundary the junction diverges from the germline segment, which might be a read error. The J gene is TRBJ2-1, the V gene TRBV6-2 or TRBV6-3; 11 nucleotides match TRBD2. The germline V gene encodes CDR1 MNHEY and CDR2 SVGEGT. The length of the CDR3 is 16 residues. The CDR3 region is CAGSYSLAGGGGEQFF. In nucleotides, the CDR3 is TGTGCCGGCAGTTACTCCCTAGCGGGAGGCGGTGGTGAGCAGTTCTTC.

This clonotype was seen many times. The chain uses TRBV24-1 and TRBJ2-2; 10 bases match TRBD1. Germline V gene lookup returns CDR1 KGHDR and CDR2 SFDVKD. Trimming removed 4 bases from V and 8 bases from J; junction bases left unmatched: 9. The CDR3 has 16 residues. The CDR3 loop reads CATSDPGTGESGELFF. The CDR3, as DNA: TGTGCCACCAGTGACCCCGGGACAGGGGAGAGTGGGGAGCTGTTTTTT.

This clonotype was seen a handful of times. J is TRBJ1-5 and V is TRBV19; D not resolved. Trimming stripped 6 bases from V and 3 bases from J, with 15 bases between. CDR1 and CDR2 (germline): LNHDA, SQIVND (reference sequence). This CDR3 spans 15 amino acids. The CDR3 spells CASRPMGRLNQPQHF. CDR3 nucleotides: TGTGCCAGTAGACCAATGGGCAGACTCAATCAGCCCCAGCATTTT.

Concerning this clonotype itself: This may come from a read error, since a much larger clone is one base off. This chain uses TRBV30 with TRBJ1-3, with D unclear. The germline V gene encodes CDR1 GTSNPN and CDR2 SVGIG (reference sequence). CDR3 size: 16 residues. CDR3 protein: CARSVRRFLSGNTIYF. CDR3 in DNA: TGTGCCCGGAGTGTACGTAGATTTCTCTCTGGAAACACCATATATTTT.

This chain connects TRBV7-6 to TRBJ2-5; D ambiguous. Germline assignment: CDR1 SGHVS and CDR2 FNYEAQ. This CDR3 spans 14 amino acids. Trimming pared 0 bases from V and 0 bases from J, leaving 5 bases between. The CDR3 DNA reads TGTGCCAGCAGCTTAGCCGGGTACCAAGAGACCCAGTACTTC. Protein sequence: CASSLAGYQETQYF.

Many counts were recorded for this clonotype. J is TRBJ2-1 and V is TRBV5-1; 15 bases are a match to TRBD2. CDR3 size: 17 residues. V was pared by 0 bases and J by 7 bases, with 5 bases of the junction left unmatched. Germline lookup yields CDR1 SGHRS and CDR2 YFSETQ. This chain's CDR3 is CASSLAGLAGGQNEQFF. CDR3 nucleotide sequence: TGCGCCAGCAGCTTGGCGGGACTAGCGGGAGGACAGAATGAGCAGTTCTTC.

In its sample, this clonotype was seen a few times. The V call is TRBV6-1, the J call TRBJ2-7, with D maybe TRBD2 (5 bases). There are 14 residues in the CDR3. Deletions cut 6 bases from V and 3 bases from J, with 15 bases between. CDR1 and CDR2 from the germline V gene are MNHNS and SASEGT. In DNA, the CDR3 is TGTGCCAGCAGGGCGGACCTCCGGGGCTACGAGCAGTACTTC. This gives the protein CASRADLRGYEQYF.

This clonotype was seen ten or more times. The chain combines TRBV5-5 with TRBJ2-3; no reliable D call. The V end lost 0 bases, the J end lost 0 bases, and 11 bases lay between the germline ends. Looked up from germline, CDR1 is SGHKS and CDR2 is YYEKEE (reference sequence). The CDR3 loop spans 16 amino acids. CDR3 DNA: TGTGCCAGCAGCTTGGCCGTGGGATTTAGCACAGATACGCAGTATTTT. Translation gives CASSLAVGFSTDTQYF.